A selection of T cell receptor beta chains follows, all from one sample in a study of T cell repertoires in aging, cancer and after chemotherapy. MiXCR was run by TCRdb on the multiplex PCR reads, yielding one entry per CDR3 protein. The sample records several thousand distinct CDR3 sequences, around a quarter being singletons. Input material: blood. These receptor sequences come from a human donor in good health. The donor label of this sample is uncertain. The CDR3 runs from the conserved cysteine through the conserved F or W. The order of the fields is CDR3 protein, V gene, clone size. Clone size is shown for a subset of rows, as once, few, many or a class of expanded clone.

CASSIDRTEVFF	TRBV7-3	NA
CAWGAGEGTDTQYF	TRBV30	NA
CAWSPGGEDEQYF	TRBV30	few
CASSLEHIRLAANEQFF	TRBV7-9	NA
CSASVTNTEAFF	TRBV20-1	NA
CASSDRDTGELFF	TRBV6-4	medium-sized
CASSLDRSADYGYTF	TRBV7-2	NA
CASRPPGDRRAYTF	TRBV6-2/TRBV6-3	NA
CASSLGRTVEETQYF	TRBV5-1	NA
CASSRQGKAAFF	TRBV19	NA
CASSYSGRGTDTQYF	TRBV6-5	NA
CASGGQVHEQFF	TRBV19	medium-sized
CASSFSTRGAYNEQFF	TRBV27	medium-sized
CASSFRGSRETQYF	TRBV14	NA
CSARNLGSGANVLTF	TRBV20-1	NA
CASSLALVRRNTEAFF	TRBV11-1	medium-sized
CSARTGRYEQYF	TRBV20-1	few
CASSGQTGGTRVQSYEQYF	TRBV6-1	NA
CASGFLNQPQHF	TRBV12-5	NA
CASSPGRRQRGYNEQFF	TRBV7-2	NA
CASSYRQRDQPQHF	TRBV12-3/TRBV12-4	medium-sized
CASSEFLTYEQYF	TRBV6-1	medium-sized
CASVDLLTGNYGYTF	TRBV6-5	medium-sized
CSASFGQGRRETQYF	TRBV20-1	NA